These 2 T cell receptor beta chains came from one sample sequenced in a study of T cells in localized non-small cell lung cancer. The assay was immunoSEQ multiplex PCR, and TCRdb's table has in-frame clones only and misses some. Here the sample spans 25,000 to 30,000 clones, 91% being singletons. The sequenced sample was peripheral blood, obtained before any cancer treatment. Receptor source: a female donor at least 60 years old with stage I lung adenocarcinoma.

The genes are TRBV5-6 and TRBJ2-2; D is perhaps TRBD2 (6 bases). In germline, CDR1 is SGHDT, CDR2 YYEEEE. V was clipped by 3 bases and J by 0 bases, with 12 bases between them. This CDR3 has 16 residues. The CDR3, as DNA: TGTGCCAGCAGCTCCACGACTAGGCCGAACACCGGGGAGCTGTTTTTT. Its translation: CASSSTTRPNTGELFF.

This clone was seen only once. This chain uses TRBV7-8 with TRBJ2-3; 9 nucleotides match TRBD2. With 4 bases clipped from V and 2 bases from J, the junction kept 7 bases outside the gene matches. The CDR3 is 16 residues long. Germline assignment: CDR1 SGHVS and CDR2 FQNEAQ. CDR3 bases: TGTGCCAGCAGCTCCCGACTAGCGGTGACCACAGATACGCAGTATTTT. Protein sequence: CASSSRLAVTTDTQYF.